Listed below are T cell receptor beta chains from one sample, sequenced in a study of cytomegalovirus exposure and HLA in healthy donors. The method was immunoSEQ multiplex PCR; TCRdb's version includes in-frame clones alone and lacks a portion of them. The sample totals around 58,000 clones; its top ten clones hold roughly 8.8%. Material for sequencing was PBMCs. These receptors originate from a man aged 45 to 65 in good health and CMV-seropositive. The CDR3 runs from the conserved cysteine through the conserved F or W. Fields, in order: CDR3 DNA, CDR3 protein, V gene, D gene, J gene, CDR3 length. D genes are given only for firm matches.

CDR3nt: TGTGCCAGCAGCGGTGGGGGGACAGGGCGGTCAGATACGCAGTATTTT
CDR3aa: CASSGGGTGRSDTQYF
v_gene: TRBV9
d_gene: TRBD1
j_gene: TRBJ2-3
len: 16

CDR3nt: TGTGCCAGCAGCTCACAGGGGGTAAGCTATGGCTACACCTTC
CDR3aa: CASSSQGVSYGYTF
v_gene: TRBV28
d_gene: TRBD1
j_gene: TRBJ1-2
len: 14

CDR3nt: TGTGCCAGCAGCGCTAGGAGAAATGAGCAGTTCTTC
CDR3aa: CASSARRNEQFF
v_gene: TRBV25-1
d_gene: -
j_gene: TRBJ2-1
len: 12

CDR3nt: TGTGCCAGCAGCCCGCGACAGGGAACTAATGAAAAACTGTTTTTT
CDR3aa: CASSPRQGTNEKLFF
v_gene: TRBV6-5
d_gene: TRBD1
j_gene: TRBJ1-4
len: 15

CDR3nt: TGTGCCAGTAGTATTGGGACAGGGGTCGGGAACACCGGGGAGCTGTTTTTT
CDR3aa: CASSIGTGVGNTGELFF
v_gene: TRBV19
d_gene: TRBD1
j_gene: TRBJ2-2
len: 17

CDR3nt: TGTGCCACCGGACTAGCGGGAGCTTACGAGCAGTACTTC
CDR3aa: CATGLAGAYEQYF
v_gene: TRBV10-3
d_gene: TRBD2
j_gene: TRBJ2-7
len: 13

CDR3nt: TGTGCCTGGAGTGTACGGAGAGCTGAAGCTTTCTTT
CDR3aa: CAWSVRRAEAFF
v_gene: TRBV30
d_gene: -
j_gene: TRBJ1-1
len: 12

CDR3nt: TGCGCCAGCAGCCAAGACAGGGGAGCGTACAATGAGCAGTTCTTC
CDR3aa: CASSQDRGAYNEQFF
v_gene: TRBV4-3
d_gene: -
j_gene: TRBJ2-1
len: 15

CDR3nt: TGTGCCAGCAGTTACTCGATTAACAGCTACGAGCAGTACTTC
CDR3aa: CASSYSINSYEQYF
v_gene: TRBV6-5
d_gene: -
j_gene: TRBJ2-7
len: 14

CDR3nt: TGTGCCAGCAGTTACTCGGGGCCCTCTGGAAACACCATATATTTT
CDR3aa: CASSYSGPSGNTIYF
v_gene: TRBV6-5
d_gene: -
j_gene: TRBJ1-3
len: 15

CDR3nt: TGTGCCAGCAGCCCTACAGGGGGCAAGGAGTCACCCCTCCACTTT
CDR3aa: CASSPTGGKESPLHF
v_gene: TRBV7-6
d_gene: TRBD1
j_gene: TRBJ1-6
len: 15

CDR3nt: TGCGCCAGCAGCTCCCCACTGAGGTCCTACGAGCAGTACTTC
CDR3aa: CASSSPLRSYEQYF
v_gene: TRBV5-1
d_gene: -
j_gene: TRBJ2-7
len: 14

CDR3nt: TGTGCCAGCAGCCCACGGGACAGGGGGCCATACGAGCAGTACTTC
CDR3aa: CASSPRDRGPYEQYF
v_gene: TRBV6-5
d_gene: TRBD1
j_gene: TRBJ2-7
len: 15

CDR3nt: TGCGCCAGCAGCTTTACAGGGAACTCCGGGGAGCTGTTTTTT
CDR3aa: CASSFTGNSGELFF
v_gene: TRBV5-1
d_gene: -
j_gene: TRBJ2-2
len: 14

CDR3nt: TGTGCCAGCAGTATTCGCGACAGGGAGGTGTACGAGCAGTACTTC
CDR3aa: CASSIRDREVYEQYF
v_gene: TRBV28
d_gene: -
j_gene: TRBJ2-7
len: 15

CDR3nt: TGTGCCAGCAGTTCCCCAGGGGGCAATCAGCCCCAGCATTTT
CDR3aa: CASSSPGGNQPQHF
v_gene: TRBV28
d_gene: -
j_gene: TRBJ1-5
len: 14